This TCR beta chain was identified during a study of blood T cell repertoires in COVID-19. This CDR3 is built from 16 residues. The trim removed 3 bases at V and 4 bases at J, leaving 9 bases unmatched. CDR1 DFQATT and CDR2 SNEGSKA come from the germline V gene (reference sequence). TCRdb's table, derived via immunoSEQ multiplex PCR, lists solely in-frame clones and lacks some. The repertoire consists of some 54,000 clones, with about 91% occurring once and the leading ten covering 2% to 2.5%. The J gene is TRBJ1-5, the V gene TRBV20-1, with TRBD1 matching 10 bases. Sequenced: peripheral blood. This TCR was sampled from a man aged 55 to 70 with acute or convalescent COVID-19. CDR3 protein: CSASPPGTGANQPQHF. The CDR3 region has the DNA TGCAGTGCTAGTCCCCCTGGGACAGGGGCGAATCAGCCCCAGCATTTT.